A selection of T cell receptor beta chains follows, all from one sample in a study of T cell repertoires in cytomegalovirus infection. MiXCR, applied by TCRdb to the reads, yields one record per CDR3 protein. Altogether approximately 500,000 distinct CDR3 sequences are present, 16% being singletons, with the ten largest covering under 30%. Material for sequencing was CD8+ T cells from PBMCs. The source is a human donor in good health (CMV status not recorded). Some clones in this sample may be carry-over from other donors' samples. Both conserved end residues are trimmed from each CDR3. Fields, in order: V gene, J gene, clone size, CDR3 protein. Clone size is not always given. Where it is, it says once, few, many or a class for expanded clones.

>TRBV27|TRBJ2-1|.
ASSFRTGTNNEQF
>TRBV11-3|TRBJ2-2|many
ASSFMAGELF
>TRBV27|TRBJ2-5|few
ASKELPQETQY
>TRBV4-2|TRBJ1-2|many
ASSQDGEGADYGYT
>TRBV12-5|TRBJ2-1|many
ASGLGTGLNEQF
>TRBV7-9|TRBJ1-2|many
ASSSKLTPANYGYT
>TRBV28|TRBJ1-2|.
ASRPAGTGNYGYT
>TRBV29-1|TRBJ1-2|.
SVGPGIGYGYT
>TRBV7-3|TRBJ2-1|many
ASSLTSENEQF
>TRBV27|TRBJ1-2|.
ASSGDTSNYGYT
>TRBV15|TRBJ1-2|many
ATSRDRGAYGYT
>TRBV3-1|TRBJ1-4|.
ASSQVTGQGYEGRKLF
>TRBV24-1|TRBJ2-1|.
ATSGGQRAYNEQF
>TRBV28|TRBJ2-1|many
ASSGSAGRVNEQF
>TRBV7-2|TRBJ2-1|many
ASSPPGLEVEQF
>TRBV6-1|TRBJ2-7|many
ASSRARGISSYEQY
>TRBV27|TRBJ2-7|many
ASSFITPRDGYEQY
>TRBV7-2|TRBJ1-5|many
ASSIGTSSNQPQH
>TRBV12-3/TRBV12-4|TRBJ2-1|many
ASSPRGQGHNEQF
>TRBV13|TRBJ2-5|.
ASSTTGSAETQY
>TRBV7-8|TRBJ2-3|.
ASSSRGAYDMQY
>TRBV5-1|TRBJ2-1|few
ASSLRAPNEQF
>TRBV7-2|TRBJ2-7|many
ASSANLAGPGSEQY
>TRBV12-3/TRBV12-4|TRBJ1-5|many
ASSHLPTDSNQPQH
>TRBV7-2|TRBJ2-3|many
ASSLGRGREFTDTQY
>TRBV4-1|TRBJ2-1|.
ASSQESWGSYNEQF